The entry that follows covers one T cell receptor beta chain sequence. Sequencing was performed with immunoSEQ multiplex PCR; in TCRdb, only in-frame clones are kept and a portion is missing. This sample has 4,000 to 5,500 clones; 66% occur once, and the top ten carry 55% to 75%. The data derive from a study of tumor-infiltrating lymphocytes in localized non-small cell lung cancer. Study context: Each patient gave resected tumor and non-adjacent uninvolved lung tissue.

Sequences were obtained from lung tumor tissue. The TCR was taken from a human donor with non-small cell lung cancer.

This CDR3 is CASSDSGGGTTNTGELFF. CDR3 DNA: TGTGCCAGCAGTGACTCCGGCGGCGGGACAACGAACACCGGGGAGCTGTTTTTT. The rearrangement joins TRBV27 to TRBJ2-2, with D perhaps TRBD1 or TRBD2 (6 bases each). Germline values: CDR1 MNHEY, CDR2 SMNVEV (reference sequence). The germline V and J ends were trimmed by 5 bases and 0 bases, with 19 bases remaining between them. CDR3 size: 18 residues.